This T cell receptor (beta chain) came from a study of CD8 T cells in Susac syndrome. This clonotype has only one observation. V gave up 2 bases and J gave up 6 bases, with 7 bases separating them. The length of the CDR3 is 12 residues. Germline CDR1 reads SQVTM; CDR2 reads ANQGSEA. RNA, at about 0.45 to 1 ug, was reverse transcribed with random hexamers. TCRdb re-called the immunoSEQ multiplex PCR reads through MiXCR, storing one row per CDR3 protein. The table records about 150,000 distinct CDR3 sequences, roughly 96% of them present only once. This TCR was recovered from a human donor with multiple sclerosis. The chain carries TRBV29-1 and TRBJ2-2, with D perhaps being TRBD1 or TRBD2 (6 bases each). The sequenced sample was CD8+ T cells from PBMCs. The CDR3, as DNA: TGCAGCGTTGAAAGGGGGGCCGGGGAGCTGTTTTTT. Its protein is CSVERGAGELFF.